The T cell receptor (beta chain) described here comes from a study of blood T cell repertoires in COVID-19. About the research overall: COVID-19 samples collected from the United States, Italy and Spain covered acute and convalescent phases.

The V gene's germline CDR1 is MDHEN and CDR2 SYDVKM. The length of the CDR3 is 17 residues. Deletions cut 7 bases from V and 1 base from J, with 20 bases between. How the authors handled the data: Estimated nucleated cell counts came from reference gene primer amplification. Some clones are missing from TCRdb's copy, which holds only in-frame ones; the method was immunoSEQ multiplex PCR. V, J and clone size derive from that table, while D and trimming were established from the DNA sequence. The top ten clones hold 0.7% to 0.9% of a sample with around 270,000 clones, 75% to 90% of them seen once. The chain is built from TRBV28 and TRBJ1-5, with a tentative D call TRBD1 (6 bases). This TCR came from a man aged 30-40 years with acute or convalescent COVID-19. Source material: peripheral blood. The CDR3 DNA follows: TGTGCCAGCACAAGATTACAGGGACGGAGAAGCAATCAGCCCCAGCATTTT. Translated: CASTRLQGRRSNQPQHF. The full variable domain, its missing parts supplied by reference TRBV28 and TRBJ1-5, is DVKVTQSSRYLVKRTGEKVFLECVQDMDHENMFWYRQDPGLGLRLIYFSYDVKMKEKGDIPEGYSVSREKKERFSLILESASTNQTSMYLCASTRLQGRRSNQPQHFGDGTRLSIL.